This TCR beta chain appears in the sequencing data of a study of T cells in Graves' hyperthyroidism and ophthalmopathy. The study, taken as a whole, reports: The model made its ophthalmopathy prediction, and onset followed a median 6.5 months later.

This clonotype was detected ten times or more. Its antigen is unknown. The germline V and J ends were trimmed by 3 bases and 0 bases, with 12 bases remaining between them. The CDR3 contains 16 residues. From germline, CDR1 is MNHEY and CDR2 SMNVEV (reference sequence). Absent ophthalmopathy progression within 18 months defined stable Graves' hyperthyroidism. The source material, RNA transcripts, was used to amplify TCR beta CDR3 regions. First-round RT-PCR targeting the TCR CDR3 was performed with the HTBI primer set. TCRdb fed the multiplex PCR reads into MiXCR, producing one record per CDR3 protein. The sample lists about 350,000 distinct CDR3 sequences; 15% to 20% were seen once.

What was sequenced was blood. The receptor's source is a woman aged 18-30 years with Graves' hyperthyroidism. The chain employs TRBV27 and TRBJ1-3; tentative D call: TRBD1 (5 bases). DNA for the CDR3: TGTGCCAGCAGTTTCAGGGACGGATACTCTGGAAACACCATATATTTT. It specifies CASSFRDGYSGNTIYF.